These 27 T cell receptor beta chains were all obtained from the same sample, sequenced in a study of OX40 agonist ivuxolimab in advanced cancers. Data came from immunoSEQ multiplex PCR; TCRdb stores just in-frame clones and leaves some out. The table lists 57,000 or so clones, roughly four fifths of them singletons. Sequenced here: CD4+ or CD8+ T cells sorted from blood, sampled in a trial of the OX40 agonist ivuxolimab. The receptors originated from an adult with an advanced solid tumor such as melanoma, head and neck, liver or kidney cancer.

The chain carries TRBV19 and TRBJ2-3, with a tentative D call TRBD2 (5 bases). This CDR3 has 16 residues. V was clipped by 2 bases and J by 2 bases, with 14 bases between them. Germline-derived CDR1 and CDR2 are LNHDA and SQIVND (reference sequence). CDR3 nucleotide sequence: TGTGCCAGTAGTATAAGCGGCGGCATAATCACAGATACGCAGTATTTT. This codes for CASSISGGIITDTQYF.

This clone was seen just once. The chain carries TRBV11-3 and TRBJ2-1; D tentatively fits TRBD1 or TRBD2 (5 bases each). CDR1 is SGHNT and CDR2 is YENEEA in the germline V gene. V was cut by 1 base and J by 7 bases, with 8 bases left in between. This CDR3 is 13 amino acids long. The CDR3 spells CASSLGEGNEQFF. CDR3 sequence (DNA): TGTGCCAGCAGCTTAGGAGAGGGGAATGAGCAGTTCTTC.

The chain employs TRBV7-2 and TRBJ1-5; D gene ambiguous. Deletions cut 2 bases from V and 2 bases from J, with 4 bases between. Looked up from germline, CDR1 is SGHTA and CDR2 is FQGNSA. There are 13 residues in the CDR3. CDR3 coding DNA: TGTGCCAGCAGCTTATGGGGCAATCAGCCCCAGCATTTT. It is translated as CASSLWGNQPQHF.

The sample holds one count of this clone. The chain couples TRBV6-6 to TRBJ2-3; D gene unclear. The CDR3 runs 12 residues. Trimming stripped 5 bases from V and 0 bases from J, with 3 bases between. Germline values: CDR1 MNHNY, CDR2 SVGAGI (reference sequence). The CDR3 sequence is CASSGSTDTQYF. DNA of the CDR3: TGTGCCAGCAGTGGTAGCACAGATACGCAGTATTTT.

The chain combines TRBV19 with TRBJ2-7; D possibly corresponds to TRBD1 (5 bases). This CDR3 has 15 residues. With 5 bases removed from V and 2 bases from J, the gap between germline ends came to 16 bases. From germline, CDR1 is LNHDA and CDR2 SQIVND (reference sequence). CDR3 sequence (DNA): TGTGCCAGTAGTGTTCGCCAGGGAAATACCTACGAGCAGTACTTC. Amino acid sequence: CASSVRQGNTYEQYF.

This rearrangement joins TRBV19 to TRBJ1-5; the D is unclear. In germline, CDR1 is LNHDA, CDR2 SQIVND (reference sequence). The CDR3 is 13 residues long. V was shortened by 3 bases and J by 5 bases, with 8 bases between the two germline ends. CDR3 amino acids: CASSIADDQPQHF. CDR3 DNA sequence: TGTGCCAGTAGTATCGCAGATGATCAGCCCCAGCATTTT.

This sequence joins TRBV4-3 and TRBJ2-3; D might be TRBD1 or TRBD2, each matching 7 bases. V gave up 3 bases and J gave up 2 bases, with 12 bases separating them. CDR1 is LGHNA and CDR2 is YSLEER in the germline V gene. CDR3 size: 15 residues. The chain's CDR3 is CASSQQGGHTDTQYF. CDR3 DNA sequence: TGCGCCAGCAGCCAGCAGGGGGGGCACACAGATACGCAGTATTTT.

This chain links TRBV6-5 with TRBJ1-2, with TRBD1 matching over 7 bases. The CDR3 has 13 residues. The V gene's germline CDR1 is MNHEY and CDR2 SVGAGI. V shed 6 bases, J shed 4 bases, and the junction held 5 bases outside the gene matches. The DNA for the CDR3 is TGTGCCAGCAGGCAGGGGGGAAGCTATGGCTACACCTTC. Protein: CASRQGGSYGYTF.

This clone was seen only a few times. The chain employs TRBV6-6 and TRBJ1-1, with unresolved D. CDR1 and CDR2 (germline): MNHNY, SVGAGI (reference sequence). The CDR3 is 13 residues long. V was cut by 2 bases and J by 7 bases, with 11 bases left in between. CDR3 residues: CASSYSLGDEAFF. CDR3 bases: TGTGCCAGCAGTTACAGCCTTGGGGATGAAGCTTTCTTT.

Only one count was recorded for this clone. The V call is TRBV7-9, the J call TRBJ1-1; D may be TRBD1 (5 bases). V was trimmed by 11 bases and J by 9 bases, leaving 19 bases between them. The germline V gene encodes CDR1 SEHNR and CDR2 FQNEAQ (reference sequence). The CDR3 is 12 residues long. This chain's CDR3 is CAGATEVLKAFF. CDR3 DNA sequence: TGTGCCGGGGCTACGGAGGTTTTAAAAGCTTTCTTT.

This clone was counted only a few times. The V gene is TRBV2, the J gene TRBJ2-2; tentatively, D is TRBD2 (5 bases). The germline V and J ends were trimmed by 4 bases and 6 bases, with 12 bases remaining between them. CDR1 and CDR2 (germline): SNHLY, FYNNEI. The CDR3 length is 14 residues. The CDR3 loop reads CASSAQREPGELFF. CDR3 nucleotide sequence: TGTGCCAGCAGTGCCCAGAGGGAGCCCGGGGAGCTGTTTTTT.

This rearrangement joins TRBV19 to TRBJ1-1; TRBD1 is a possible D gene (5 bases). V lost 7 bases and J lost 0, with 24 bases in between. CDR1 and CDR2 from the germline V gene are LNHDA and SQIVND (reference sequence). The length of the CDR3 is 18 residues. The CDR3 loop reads CASKSAGTATYMNTEAFF. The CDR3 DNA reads TGTGCCAGTAAATCCGCCGGGACCGCTACTTATATGAACACTGAAGCTTTCTTT.

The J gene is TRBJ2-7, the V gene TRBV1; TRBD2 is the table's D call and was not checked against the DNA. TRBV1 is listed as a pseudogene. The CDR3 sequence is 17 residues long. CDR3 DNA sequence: TGCACCAGCAGCCAAGAAAGGGGCCTAGCGGGGCAGTACGAGCAGTACTTC. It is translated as CTSSQERGLAGQYEQYF.

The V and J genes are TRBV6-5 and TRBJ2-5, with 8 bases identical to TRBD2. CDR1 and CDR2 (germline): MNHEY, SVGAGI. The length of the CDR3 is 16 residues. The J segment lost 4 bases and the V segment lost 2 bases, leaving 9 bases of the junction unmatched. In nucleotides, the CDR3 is TGTGCCAGCAGTTACACAGGGACTAGAGTAAGAGAGACCCAGTACTTC. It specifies CASSYTGTRVRETQYF.

CDR3 region: CASSLGQGAGQISETQYF. In DNA form, the CDR3 reads TGTGCCAGCAGCCTAGGACAGGGGGCAGGTCAAATTTCGGAGACCCAGTACTTC. V is TRBV5-4 and J is TRBJ2-5; the match to TRBD1 covers 11 bases. The length of the CDR3 is 18 residues. The trim removed 4 bases at V and 5 bases at J, leaving 16 bases unmatched. Germline CDR1 SGHNT, CDR2 YYREEE (reference sequence).

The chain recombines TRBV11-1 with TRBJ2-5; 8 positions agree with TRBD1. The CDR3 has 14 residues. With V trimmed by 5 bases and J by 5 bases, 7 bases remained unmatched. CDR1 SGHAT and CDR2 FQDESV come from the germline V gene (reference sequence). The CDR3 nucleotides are TGTGCCAGCAGCCTGCAGGGGGCACGTGAGACCCAGTACTTC. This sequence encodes CASSLQGARETQYF.

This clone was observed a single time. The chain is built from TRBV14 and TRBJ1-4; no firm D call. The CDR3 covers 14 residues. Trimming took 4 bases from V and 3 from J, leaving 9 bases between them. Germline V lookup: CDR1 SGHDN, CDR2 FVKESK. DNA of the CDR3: TGTGCCAGCAGCCCGCGGGCATCTAATGAAAAACTGTTTTTT. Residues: CASSPRASNEKLFF.

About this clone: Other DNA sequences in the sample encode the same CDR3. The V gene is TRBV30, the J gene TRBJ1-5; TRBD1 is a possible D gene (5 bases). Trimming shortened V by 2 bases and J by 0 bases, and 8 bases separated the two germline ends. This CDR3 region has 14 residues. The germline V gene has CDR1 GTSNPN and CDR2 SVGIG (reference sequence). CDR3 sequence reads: CAWSKGISNQPQHF. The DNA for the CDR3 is TGTGCCTGGAGTAAGGGGATTAGCAATCAGCCCCAGCATTTT.

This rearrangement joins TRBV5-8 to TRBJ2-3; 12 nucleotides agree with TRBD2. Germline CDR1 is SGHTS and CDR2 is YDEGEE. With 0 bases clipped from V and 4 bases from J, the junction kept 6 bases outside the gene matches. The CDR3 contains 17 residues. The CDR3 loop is CASSLGLAGGLADTQYF. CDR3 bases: TGTGCCAGCAGCTTGGGGCTAGCGGGGGGGCTCGCAGATACGCAGTATTTT. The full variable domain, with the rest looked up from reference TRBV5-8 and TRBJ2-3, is EAGVTQSPTHLIKTRGQQATLRCSPISGHTSVYWYQQALGLGLQFLLWYDEGEERNRGNFPPRFSGRQFPNYSSELNVNALELEDSALYLCASSLGLAGGLADTQYFGPGTRLTVL.

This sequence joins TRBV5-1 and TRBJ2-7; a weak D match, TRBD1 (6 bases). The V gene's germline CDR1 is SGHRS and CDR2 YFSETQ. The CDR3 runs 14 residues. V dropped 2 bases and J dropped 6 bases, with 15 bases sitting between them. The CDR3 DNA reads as TGCGCCAGCAGCTTTCCAGGGGAGTTTGTCGAGCAGTACTTC. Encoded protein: CASSFPGEFVEQYF.

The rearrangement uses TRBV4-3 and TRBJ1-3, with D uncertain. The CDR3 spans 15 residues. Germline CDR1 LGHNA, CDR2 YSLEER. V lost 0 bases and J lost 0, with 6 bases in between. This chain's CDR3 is CASSQEVNSGNTIYF. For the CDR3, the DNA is TGCGCCAGCAGCCAAGAAGTAAACTCTGGAAACACCATATATTTT.

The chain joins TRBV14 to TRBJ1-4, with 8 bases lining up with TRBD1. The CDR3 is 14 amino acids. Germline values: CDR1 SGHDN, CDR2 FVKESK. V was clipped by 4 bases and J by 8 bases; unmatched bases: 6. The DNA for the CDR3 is TGTGCCAGCAGCCTAAGGACAGGGCAAGAAAAACTGTTTTTT. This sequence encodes CASSLRTGQEKLFF.

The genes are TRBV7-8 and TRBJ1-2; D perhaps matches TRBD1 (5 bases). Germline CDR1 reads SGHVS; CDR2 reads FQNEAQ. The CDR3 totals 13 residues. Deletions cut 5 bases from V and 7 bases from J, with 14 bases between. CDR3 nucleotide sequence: TGTGCCAGCAGCCAACCTCCAGGGCTTGGCTACACCTTC. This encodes CASSQPPGLGYTF.

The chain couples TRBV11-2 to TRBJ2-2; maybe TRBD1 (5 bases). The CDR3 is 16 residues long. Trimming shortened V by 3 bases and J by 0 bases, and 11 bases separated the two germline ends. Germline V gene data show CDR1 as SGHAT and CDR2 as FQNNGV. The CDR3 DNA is TGTGCCAGCAGCTTCCCCAAGACAGCGAACACCGGGGAGCTGTTTTTT. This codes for CASSFPKTANTGELFF.

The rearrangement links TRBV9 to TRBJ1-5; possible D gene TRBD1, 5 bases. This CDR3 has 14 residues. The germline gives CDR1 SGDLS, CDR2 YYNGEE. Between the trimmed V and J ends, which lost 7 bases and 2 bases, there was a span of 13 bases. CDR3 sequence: CASSSGAGNQPQHF. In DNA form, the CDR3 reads TGTGCCAGCTCCAGTGGGGCAGGCAATCAGCCCCAGCATTTT.

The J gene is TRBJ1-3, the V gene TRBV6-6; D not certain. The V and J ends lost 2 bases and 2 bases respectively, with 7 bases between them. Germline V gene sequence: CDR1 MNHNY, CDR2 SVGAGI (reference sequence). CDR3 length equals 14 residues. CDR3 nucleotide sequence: TGTGCCAGCAGTTACGAAATTACTGGAAACACCATATATTTT. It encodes CASSYEITGNTIYF.

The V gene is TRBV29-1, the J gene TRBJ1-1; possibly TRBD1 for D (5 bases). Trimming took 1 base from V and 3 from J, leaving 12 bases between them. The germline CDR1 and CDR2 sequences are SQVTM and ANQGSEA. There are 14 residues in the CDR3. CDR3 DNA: TGCAGCGTTGAAGTATGGTTGGGGGACACTGAAGCTTTCTTT. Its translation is CSVEVWLGDTEAFF.